A selection of T cell receptor beta chains follows, all from one sample in a study of TIL therapy for anti-PD-1-resistant metastatic lung cancer. Data came from immunoSEQ multiplex PCR; TCRdb stores just in-frame clones and leaves some out. The table lists 50,000 to 60,000 clones, more than 80% of them singletons. The material sequenced was blood, taken at baseline. The receptors originated from a person between 30 and 80 years old with non-small cell lung cancer. CDR3s include the opening cysteine and the closing phenylalanine or tryptophan. D genes are given only for firm matches. Size values are once, few and many counts, or a class for expanded clones, and some rows have none.

CDR3: CASSQGTSGGTFSYEQYF
DNA: TGTGCCAGCAGTCAGGGGACTAGCGGGGGGACGTTCTCCTACGAGCAGTACTTC
size: .
J: TRBJ2-7
D: TRBD2
V: TRBV6-6

CDR3: CASSDRTGGRQPQHF
DNA: TGTGCCAGCAGTGATAGGACAGGGGGCAGACAGCCCCAGCATTTT
size: few
J: TRBJ1-5
D: TRBD1
V: TRBV2

CDR3: CASSLIREETQYF
DNA: TGTGCCAGCAGCTTAATCAGGGAAGAGACCCAGTACTTC
size: .
J: TRBJ2-5
D: .
V: TRBV13

CDR3: CAWSEVVSNQPQHF
DNA: TGTGCCTGGAGTGAAGTAGTTAGCAATCAGCCCCAGCATTTT
size: .
J: TRBJ1-5
D: .
V: TRBV30

CDR3: CASSLDPDGRYYGYTF
DNA: TGTGCCAGCAGCTTAGATCCGGACGGCCGCTACTATGGCTACACCTTC
size: few
J: TRBJ1-2
D: .
V: TRBV11-2

CDR3: CASSLGDTDTQYF
DNA: TGTGCCAGCAGTTTAGGGGACACAGATACGCAGTATTTT
size: .
J: TRBJ2-3
D: .
V: TRBV12-3/TRBV12-4

CDR3: CASSPQSGETQYF
DNA: TGTGCCAGCTCACCCCAATCTGGGGAGACCCAGTACTTC
size: .
J: TRBJ2-5
D: .
V: TRBV18

CDR3: CASSHSDGGETQYF
DNA: TGTGCCAGCAGCCACTCCGATGGGGGCGAGACCCAGTACTTC
size: .
J: TRBJ2-5
D: .
V: TRBV7-2

CDR3: CASSLKVGEQFF
DNA: TGTGCCAGCAGCTTAAAGGTTGGTGAGCAGTTCTTC
size: once
J: TRBJ2-1
D: .
V: TRBV7-3

CDR3: CASSQDLVRTDTQYF
DNA: TGTGCCAGCAGCCAAGATCTGGTCCGCACAGATACGCAGTATTTT
size: .
J: TRBJ2-3
D: .
V: TRBV3-1/TRBV3-2